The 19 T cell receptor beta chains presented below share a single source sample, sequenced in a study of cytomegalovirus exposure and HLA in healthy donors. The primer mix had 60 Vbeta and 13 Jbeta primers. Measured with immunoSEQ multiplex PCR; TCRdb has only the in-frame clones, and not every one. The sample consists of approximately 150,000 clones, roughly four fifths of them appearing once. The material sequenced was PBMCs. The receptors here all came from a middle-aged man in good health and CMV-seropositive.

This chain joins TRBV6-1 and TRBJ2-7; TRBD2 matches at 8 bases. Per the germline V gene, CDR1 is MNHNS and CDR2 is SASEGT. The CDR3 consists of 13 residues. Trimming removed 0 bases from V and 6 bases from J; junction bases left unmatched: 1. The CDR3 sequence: CASSEATSAEQYF. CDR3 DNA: TGTGCCAGCAGTGAAGCGACTAGCGCCGAGCAGTACTTC.

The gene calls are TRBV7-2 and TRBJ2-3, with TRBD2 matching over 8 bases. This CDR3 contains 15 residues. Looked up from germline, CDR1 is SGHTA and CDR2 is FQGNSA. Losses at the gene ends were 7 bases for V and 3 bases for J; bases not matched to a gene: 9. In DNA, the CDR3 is TGTGCCAGCACTATCTCCGGGACTAGTACAGATACGCAGTATTTT. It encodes CASTISGTSTDTQYF.

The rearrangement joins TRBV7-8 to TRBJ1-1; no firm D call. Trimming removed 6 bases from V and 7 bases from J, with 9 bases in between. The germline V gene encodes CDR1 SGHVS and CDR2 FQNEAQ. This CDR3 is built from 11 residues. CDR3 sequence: CASSRTSEAFF. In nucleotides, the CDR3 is TGTGCCAGCAGTCGAACCAGTGAAGCTTTCTTT.

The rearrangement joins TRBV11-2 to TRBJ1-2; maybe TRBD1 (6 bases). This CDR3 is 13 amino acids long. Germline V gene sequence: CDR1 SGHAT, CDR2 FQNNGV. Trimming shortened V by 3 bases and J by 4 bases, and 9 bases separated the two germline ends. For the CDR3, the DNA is TGTGCCAGCAGCTTGGAAGGGGGCTATGGCTACACCTTC. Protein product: CASSLEGGYGYTF.

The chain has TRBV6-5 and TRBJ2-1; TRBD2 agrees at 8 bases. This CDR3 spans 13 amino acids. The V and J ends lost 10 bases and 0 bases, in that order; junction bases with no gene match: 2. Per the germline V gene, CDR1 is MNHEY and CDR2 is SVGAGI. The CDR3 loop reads CATGRASYNEQFF. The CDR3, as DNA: TGTGCCACCGGGAGGGCCTCCTACAATGAGCAGTTCTTC.

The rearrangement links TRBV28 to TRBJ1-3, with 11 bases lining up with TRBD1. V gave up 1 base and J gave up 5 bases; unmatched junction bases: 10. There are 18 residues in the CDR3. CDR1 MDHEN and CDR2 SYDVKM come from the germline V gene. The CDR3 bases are TGTGCCAGCAGTTTATCTGGGAGGGGGACAGGGGGAAGAAACACCATATATTTT. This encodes CASSLSGRGTGGRNTIYF.

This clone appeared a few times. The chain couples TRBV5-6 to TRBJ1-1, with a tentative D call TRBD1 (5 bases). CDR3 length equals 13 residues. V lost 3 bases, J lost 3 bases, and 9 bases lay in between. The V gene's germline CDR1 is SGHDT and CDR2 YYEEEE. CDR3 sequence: CASSSDSHTEAFF. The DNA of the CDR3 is TGTGCCAGCAGCTCCGACAGTCACACTGAAGCTTTCTTT. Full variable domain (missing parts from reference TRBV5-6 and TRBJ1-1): DAGVTQSPTHLIKTRGQQVTLRCSPKSGHDTVSWYQQALGQGPQFIFQYYEEEERQRGNFPDRFSGHQFPNYSSELNVNALLLGDSALYLCASSSDSHTEAFFGQGTRLTVV.

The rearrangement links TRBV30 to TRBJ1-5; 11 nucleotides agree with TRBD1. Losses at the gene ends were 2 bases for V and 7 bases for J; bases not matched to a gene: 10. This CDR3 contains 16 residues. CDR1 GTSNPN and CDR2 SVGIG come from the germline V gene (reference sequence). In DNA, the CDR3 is TGTGCCTGGAGTATCCGGACAGGGGGCGCCAGGCAGCCCCAGCATTTT. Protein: CAWSIRTGGARQPQHF.

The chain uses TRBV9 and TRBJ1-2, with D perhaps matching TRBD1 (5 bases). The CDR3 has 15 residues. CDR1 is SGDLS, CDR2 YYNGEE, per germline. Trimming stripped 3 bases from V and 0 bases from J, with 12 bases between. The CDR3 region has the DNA TGTGCCAGCAGCGCGGGGGGGAGGACTAACTATGGCTACACCTTC. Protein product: CASSAGGRTNYGYTF.

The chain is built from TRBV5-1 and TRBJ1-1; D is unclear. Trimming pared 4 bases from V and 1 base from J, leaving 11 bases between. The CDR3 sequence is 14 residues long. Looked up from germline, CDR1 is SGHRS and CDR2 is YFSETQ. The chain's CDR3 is CASSPTAGNTEAFF. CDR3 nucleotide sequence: TGCGCCAGCAGCCCCACGGCGGGGAACACTGAAGCTTTCTTT.

The DNA of the CDR3 is TGTGCCAGCAGCGGCCGGGACAGGGGGGCGAGGGGCTACACCTTC. It specifies CASSGRDRGARGYTF. The chain combines TRBV7-2 with TRBJ1-2; TRBD1 aligns across 11 bases. The CDR3 sequence is 15 residues long. J was trimmed by 8 bases and V by 5 bases; bases with no gene match: 10. Germline V gene lookup returns CDR1 SGHTA and CDR2 FQGNSA.

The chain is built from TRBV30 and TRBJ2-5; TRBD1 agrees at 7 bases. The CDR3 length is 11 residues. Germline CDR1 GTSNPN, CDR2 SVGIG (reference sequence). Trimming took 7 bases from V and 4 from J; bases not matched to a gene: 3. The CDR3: CASDRVETQYF. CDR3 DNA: TGTGCCTCAGACAGGGTAGAGACCCAGTACTTC.

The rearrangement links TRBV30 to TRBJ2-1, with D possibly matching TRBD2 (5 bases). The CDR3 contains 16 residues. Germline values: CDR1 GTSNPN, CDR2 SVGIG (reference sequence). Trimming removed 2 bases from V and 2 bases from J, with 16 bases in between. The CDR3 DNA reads TGTGCCTGGAGTTCACGAGGCGGGCTCCCCTACAATGAGCAGTTCTTC. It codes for CAWSSRGGLPYNEQFF.

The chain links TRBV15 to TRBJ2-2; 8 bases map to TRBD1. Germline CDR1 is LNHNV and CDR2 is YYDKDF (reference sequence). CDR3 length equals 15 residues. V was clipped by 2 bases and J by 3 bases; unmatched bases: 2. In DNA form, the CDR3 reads TGTGCCACCAGCAGACAGGGGGCCGACACCGGGGAGCTGTTTTTT. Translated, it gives CATSRQGADTGELFF.

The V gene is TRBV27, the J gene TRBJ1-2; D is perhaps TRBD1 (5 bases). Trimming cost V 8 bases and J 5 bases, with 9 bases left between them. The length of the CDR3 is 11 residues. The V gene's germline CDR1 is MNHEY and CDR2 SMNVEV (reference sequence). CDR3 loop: CASGRGYGYTF. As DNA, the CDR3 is TGTGCCAGCGGCCGGGGGTATGGCTACACCTTC.

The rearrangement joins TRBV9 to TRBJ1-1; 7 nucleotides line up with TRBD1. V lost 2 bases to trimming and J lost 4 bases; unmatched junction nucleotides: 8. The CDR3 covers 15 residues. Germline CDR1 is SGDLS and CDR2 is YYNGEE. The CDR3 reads CASSVDAGGSTEAFF. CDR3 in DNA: TGTGCCAGCAGCGTCGATGCAGGGGGGAGCACTGAAGCTTTCTTT.

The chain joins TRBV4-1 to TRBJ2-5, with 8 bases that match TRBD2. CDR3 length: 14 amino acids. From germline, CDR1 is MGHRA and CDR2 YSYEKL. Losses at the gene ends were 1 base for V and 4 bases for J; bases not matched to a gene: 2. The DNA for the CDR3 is TGCGCCAGCAGCCAAGCGGGGGGGCCAGAGACCCAGTACTTC. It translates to CASSQAGGPETQYF.

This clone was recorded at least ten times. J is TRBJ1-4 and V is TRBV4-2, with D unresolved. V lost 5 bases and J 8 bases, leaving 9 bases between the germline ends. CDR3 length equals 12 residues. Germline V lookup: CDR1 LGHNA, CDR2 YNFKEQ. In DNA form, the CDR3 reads TGTGCCAGCAGCACAGTAAAAGAAAAACTGTTTTTT. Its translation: CASSTVKEKLFF.

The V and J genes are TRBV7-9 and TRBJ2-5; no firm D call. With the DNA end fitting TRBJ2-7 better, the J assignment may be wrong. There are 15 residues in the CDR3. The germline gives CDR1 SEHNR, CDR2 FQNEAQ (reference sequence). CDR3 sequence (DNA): TGTGCCAGCAGCAGTATCACAGAAATTTCCTACGAGCAGTACTTC. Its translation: CASSSITEISYEQYF.